These 2 T cell receptor beta chains originate from one sample sequenced in a study of T cell changes during pregnancy in multiple sclerosis. Profiled with immunoSEQ multiplex PCR; TCRdb holds only in-frame clones, not every one. The sample shows under 80,000 clones, around nine tenths of them seen only once. This specimen consisted of CD4+ T cells from peripheral blood mononuclear cells, obtained in the second trimester of pregnancy. The source is a female donor with multiple sclerosis, enrolled in a pregnancy study.

V usage is TRBV9 and J usage is TRBJ1-6, with 7 bases aligning to TRBD1. The ends lost 4 bases at V and 0 bases at J; junction bases unmatched: 13. Germline CDR1 and CDR2: SGDLS and YYNGEE. CDR3 size: 19 residues. CDR3 DNA: TGTGCCAGCAGCCCATATAAGGGACAGTCCAGCTCCTATAATTCACCCCTCCACTTT. This gives the protein CASSPYKGQSSSYNSPLHF.

This clone was observed once. The rearrangement links TRBV2 to TRBJ2-1; 8 positions agree with TRBD2. The CDR3 runs 14 residues. Looked up from germline, CDR1 is SNHLY and CDR2 is FYNNEI. Trimming at V came to 7 bases and at J to 9 bases, leaving 11 bases not matched to a gene. The CDR3 sequence is CASMSSGVYGEQFF. The CDR3, as DNA: TGTGCCAGCATGAGTAGCGGGGTGTACGGTGAGCAGTTCTTC.